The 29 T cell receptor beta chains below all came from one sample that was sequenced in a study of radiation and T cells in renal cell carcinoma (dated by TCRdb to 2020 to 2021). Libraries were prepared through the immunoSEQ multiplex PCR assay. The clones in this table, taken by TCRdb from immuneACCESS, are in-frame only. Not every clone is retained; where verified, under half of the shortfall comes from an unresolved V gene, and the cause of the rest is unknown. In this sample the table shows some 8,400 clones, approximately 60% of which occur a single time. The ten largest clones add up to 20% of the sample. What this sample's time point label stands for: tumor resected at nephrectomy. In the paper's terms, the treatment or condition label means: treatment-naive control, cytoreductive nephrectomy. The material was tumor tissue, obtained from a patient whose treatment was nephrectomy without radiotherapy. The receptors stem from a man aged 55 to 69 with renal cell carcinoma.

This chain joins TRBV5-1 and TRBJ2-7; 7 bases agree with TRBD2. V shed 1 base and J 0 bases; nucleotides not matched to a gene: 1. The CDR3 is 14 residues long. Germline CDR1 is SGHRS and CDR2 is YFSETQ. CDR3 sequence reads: CASSLSGGSYEQYF. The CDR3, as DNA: TGCGCCAGCAGCTTGTCGGGGGGCTCCTACGAGCAGTACTTC.

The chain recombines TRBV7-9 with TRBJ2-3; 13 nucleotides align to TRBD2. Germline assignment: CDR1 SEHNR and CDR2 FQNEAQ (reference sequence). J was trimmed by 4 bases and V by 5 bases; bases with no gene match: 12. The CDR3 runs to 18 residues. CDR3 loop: CASSPKELAGGPADTQYF. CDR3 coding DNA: TGTGCCAGCAGCCCGAAGGAACTAGCGGGGGGGCCCGCAGATACGCAGTATTTT.

The chain's CDR3 is CASSLDRATEAFF. CDR3 bases: TGTGCCAGTAGCCTCGACAGGGCCACTGAAGCTTTCTTT. The gene calls are TRBV19 and TRBJ1-1, with TRBD1 matching over 7 bases. The CDR3 extends over 13 amino acids. After removal of 6 bases from V and 4 bases from J, the junction contained 5 bases not matched to a gene. Germline CDR1 LNHDA, CDR2 SQIVND (reference sequence).

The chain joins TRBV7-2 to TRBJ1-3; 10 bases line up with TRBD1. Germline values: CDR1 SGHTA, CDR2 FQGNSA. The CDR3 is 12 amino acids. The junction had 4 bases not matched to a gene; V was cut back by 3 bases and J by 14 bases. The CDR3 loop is CASSFLGQGLYF. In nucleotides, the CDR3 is TGTGCCAGCAGCTTTTTGGGACAGGGGTTATATTTT.

The CDR3 here is CASRRGPGYDEQYF. The CDR3 coding sequence is TGTGCCAGCAGGAGGGGACCAGGGTACGACGAGCAGTACTTC. V is TRBV6-1 and J is TRBJ2-7; D could derive from TRBD1 or TRBD2 (5 bases each). This CDR3 has 14 amino acids. The V end lost 6 bases, the J end lost 5 bases, and 17 bases lay between the germline ends. Looked up from germline, CDR1 is MNHNS and CDR2 is SASEGT.

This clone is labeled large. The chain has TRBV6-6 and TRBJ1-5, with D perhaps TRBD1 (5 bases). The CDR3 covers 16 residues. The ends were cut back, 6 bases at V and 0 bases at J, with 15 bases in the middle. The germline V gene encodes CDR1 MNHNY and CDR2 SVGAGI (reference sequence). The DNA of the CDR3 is TGTGCCAGCAGGAAAAAGACAGCCTCTAGCAATCAGCCCCAGCATTTT. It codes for CASRKKTASSNQPQHF.

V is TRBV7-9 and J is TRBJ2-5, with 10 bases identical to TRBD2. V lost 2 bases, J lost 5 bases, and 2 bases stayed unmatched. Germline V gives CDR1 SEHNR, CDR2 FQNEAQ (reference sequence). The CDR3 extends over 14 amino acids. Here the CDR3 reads CASSLTSGDETQYF. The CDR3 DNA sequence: TGTGCCAGCAGCTTAACTAGCGGGGATGAGACCCAGTACTTC. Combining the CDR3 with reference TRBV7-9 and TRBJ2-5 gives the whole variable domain DTGVSQNPRHKITKRGQNVTFRCDPISEHNRLYWYRQTLGQGPEFLTYFQNEAQLEKSRLLSDRFSAERPKGSFSTLEIQRTEQGDSAMYLCASSLTSGDETQYFGPGTRLLVL.

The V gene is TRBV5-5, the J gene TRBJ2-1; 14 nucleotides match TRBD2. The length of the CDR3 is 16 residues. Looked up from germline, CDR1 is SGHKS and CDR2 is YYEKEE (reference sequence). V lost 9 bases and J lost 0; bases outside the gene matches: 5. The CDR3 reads CATGLAGESSYNEQFF. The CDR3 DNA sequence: TGTGCCACGGGACTAGCGGGAGAGAGCTCCTACAATGAGCAGTTCTTC.

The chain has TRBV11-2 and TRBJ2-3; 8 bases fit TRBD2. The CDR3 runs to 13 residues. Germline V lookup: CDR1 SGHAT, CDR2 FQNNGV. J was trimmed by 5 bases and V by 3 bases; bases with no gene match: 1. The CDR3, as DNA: TGTGCCAGCAGCTTCCTAGCGGGAGATACGCAGTATTTT. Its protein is CASSFLAGDTQYF.

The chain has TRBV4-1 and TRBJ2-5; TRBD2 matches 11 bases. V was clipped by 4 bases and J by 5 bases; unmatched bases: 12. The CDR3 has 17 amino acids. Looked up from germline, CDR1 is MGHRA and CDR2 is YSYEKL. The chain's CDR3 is CASSREGLAGGRETQYF. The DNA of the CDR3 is TGCGCCAGCAGCCGAGAGGGGCTAGCGGGAGGTCGGGAGACCCAGTACTTC.

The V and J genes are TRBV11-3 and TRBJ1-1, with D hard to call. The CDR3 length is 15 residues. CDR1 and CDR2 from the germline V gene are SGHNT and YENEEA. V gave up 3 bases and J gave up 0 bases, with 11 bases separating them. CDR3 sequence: CASSFLRGLNTEAFF. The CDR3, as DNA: TGTGCCAGCAGCTTCCTGCGGGGTCTGAACACTGAAGCTTTCTTT.

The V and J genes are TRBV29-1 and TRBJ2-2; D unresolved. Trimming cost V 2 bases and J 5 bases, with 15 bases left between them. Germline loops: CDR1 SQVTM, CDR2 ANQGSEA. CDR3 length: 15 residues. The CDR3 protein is CSVELREPGTGELFF. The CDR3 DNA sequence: TGCAGCGTTGAATTGCGAGAACCTGGGACCGGGGAGCTGTTTTTT.

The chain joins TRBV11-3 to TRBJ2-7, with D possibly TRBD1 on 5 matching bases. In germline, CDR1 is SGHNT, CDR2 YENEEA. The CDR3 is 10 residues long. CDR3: CASSLRQNWV. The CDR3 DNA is TGTGCCAGCAGCCTAAGACAGAATTGGGTC.

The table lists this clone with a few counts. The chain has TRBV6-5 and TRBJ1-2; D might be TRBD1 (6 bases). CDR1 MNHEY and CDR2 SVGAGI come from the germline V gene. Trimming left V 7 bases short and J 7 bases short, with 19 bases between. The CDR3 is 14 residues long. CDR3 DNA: TGTGCCAGCACCCCTGGGGGGCAGAGAGGTGGCTACACCTTC. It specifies CASTPGGQRGGYTF.

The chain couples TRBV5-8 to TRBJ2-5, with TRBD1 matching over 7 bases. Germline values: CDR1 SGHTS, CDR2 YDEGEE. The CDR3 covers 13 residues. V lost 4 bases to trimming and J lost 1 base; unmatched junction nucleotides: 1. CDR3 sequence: CASSGTVQETQYF. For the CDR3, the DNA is TGTGCCAGCAGCGGGACAGTCCAAGAGACCCAGTACTTC.

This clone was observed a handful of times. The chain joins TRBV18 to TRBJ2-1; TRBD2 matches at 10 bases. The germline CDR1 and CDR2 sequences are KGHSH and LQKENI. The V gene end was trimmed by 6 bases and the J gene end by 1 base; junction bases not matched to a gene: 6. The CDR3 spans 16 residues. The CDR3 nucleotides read TGTGCCAGCTCCCTCCGACTAGCGGGTTCCTACAATGAGCAGTTCTTC. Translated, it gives CASSLRLAGSYNEQFF.

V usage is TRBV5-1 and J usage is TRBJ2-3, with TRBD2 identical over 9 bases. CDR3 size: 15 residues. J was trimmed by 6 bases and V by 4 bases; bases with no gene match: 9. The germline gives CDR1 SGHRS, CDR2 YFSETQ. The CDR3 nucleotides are TGCGCCAGCAGCCGGGAAGCGGGGGGCTGGGATACGCAGTATTTT. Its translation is CASSREAGGWDTQYF.

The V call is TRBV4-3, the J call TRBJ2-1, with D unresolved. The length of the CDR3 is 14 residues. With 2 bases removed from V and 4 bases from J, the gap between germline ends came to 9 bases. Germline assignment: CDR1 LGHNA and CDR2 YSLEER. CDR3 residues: CASSQPSRYNEQFF. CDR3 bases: TGCGCCAGCAGCCAACCAAGCAGGTACAATGAGCAGTTCTTC.

In nucleotides, the CDR3 is TGTGCCAGCAGTGAAATGGGGGGCCGGGGAGAGACCCAGTACTTC. It encodes CASSEMGGRGETQYF. The V gene is TRBV2, the J gene TRBJ2-5; D is possibly TRBD1 or TRBD2 (6 bases each). This CDR3 has 15 residues. Germline CDR1 reads SNHLY; CDR2 reads FYNNEI. Between the trimmed V and J ends, which lost 2 bases and 4 bases, there was a span of 14 bases.

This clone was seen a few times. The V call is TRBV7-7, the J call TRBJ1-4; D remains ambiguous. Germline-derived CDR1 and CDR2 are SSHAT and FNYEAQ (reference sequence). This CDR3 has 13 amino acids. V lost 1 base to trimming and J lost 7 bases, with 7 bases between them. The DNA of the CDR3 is TGTGCCAGCAGCTTAGAGCAAGGTGAAAAACTGTTTTTT. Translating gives CASSLEQGEKLFF.

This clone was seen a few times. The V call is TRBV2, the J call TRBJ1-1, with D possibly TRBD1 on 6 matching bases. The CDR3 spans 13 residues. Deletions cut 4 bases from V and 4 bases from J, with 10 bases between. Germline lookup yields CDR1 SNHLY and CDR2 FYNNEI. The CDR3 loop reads CASSAGVATEAFF. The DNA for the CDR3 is TGTGCCAGCAGTGCAGGGGTGGCCACTGAAGCTTTCTTT.

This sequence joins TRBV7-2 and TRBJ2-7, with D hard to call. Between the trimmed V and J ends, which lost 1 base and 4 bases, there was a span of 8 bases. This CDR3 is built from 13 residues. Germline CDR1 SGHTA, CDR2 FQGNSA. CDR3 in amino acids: CASSLDVGYEQYF. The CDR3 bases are TGTGCCAGCAGCTTAGATGTGGGTTACGAGCAGTACTTC.

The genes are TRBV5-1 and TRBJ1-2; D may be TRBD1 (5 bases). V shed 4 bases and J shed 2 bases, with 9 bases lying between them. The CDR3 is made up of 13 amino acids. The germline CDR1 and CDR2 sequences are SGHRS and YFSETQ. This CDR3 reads CASSVQVNYGYTF. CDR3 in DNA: TGCGCCAGCAGCGTACAGGTCAACTATGGCTACACCTTC.

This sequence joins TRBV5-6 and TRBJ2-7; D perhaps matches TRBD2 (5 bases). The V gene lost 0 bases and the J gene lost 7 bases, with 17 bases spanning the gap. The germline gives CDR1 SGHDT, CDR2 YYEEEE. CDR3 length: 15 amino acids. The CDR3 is CASSLGGGSRAEQYF. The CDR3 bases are TGTGCCAGCAGCTTGGGAGGCGGGTCCCGCGCAGAGCAGTACTTC.

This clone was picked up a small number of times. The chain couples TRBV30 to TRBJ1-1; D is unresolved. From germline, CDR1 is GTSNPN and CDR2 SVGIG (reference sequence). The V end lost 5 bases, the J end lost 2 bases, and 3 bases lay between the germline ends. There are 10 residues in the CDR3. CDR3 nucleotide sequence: TGTGCCTGGCTCAACACTGAAGCTTTCTTT. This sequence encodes CAWLNTEAFF.

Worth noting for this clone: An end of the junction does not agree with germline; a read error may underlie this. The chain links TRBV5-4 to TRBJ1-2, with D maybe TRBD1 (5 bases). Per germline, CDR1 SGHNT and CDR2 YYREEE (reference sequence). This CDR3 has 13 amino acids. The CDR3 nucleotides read TGCGCCAGCAGGGCATCTATCAACTATGGCTACACCTTC. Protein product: CASRASINYGYTF. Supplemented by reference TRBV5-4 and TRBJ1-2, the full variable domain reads ETGVTQSPTHLIKTRGQQVTLRCSSQSGHNTVSWYQQALGQGPQFIFQYYREEENGRGNFPPRFSGLQFPNYSSELNVNALELDDSALYLCASRASINYGYTFGSGTRLTVV.

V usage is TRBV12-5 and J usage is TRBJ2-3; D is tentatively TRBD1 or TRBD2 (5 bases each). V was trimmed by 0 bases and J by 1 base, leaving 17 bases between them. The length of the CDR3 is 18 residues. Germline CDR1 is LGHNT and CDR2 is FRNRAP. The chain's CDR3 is CASGLVRDGTMGTDTQYF. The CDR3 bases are TGTGCTAGTGGTTTGGTACGGGATGGGACGATGGGCACAGATACGCAGTATTTT.

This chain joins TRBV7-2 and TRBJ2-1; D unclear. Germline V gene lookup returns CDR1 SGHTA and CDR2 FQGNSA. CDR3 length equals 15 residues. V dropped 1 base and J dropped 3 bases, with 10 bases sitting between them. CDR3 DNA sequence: TGTGCCAGCAGCTTAGAACTGTTTATCTACAATGAGCAGTTCTTC. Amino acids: CASSLELFIYNEQFF.

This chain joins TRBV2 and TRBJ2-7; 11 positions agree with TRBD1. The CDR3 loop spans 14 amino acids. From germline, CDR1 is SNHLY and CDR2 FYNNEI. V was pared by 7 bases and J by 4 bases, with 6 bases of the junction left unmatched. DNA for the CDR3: TGTGCCAGCATGGGACAGGGGGAGAGTTACGAGCAGTACTTC. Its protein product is CASMGQGESYEQYF.